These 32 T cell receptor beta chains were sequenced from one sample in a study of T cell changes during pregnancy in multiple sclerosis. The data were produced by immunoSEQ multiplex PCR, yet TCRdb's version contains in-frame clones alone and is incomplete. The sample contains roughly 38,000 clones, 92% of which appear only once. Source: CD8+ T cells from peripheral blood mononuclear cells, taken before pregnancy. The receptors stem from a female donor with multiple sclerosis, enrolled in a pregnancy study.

In nucleotides, the CDR3 is TGTGCCAGCAGCTTCTATCCAGGGGCGAACACTGAAGCTTTCTTT. It is translated as CASSFYPGANTEAFF. The chain combines TRBV7-6 with TRBJ1-1, with a weak D call TRBD1 (6 bases). CDR3 length: 15 residues. Trimming left V 3 bases short and J 1 base short, with 12 bases between. Germline V lookup: CDR1 SGHVS, CDR2 FNYEAQ. The whole variable domain, remainder taken from reference TRBV7-6 and TRBJ1-1, is GAGVSQSPRYKVTKRGQDVALRCDPISGHVSLYWYRQALGQGPEFLTYFNYEAQQDKSGLPNDRFSAERPEGSISTLTIQRTEQRDSAMYRCASSFYPGANTEAFFGQGTRLTVV.

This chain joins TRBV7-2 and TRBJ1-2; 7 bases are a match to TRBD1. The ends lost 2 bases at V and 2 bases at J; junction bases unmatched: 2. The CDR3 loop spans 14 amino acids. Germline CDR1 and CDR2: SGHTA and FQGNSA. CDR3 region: CASSLSGQNYGYTF. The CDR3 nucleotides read TGTGCCAGCAGCTTATCGGGACAGAACTATGGCTACACCTTC.

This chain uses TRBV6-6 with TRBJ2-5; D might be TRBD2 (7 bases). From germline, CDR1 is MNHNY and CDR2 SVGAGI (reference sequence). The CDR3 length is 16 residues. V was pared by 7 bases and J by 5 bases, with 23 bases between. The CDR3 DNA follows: TGTGCCAGCACAGGAAGGGGGGGCGGGCTGGGGGAGACCCAGTACTTC. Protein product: CASTGRGGGLGETQYF.

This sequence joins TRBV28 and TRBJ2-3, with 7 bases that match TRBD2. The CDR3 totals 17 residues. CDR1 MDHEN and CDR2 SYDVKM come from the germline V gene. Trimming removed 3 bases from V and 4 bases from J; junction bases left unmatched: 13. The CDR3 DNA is TGTGCCAGCAGTTTGGGGCCAGCTAGCGGAGTTCCAGATACGCAGTATTTT. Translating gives CASSLGPASGVPDTQYF.

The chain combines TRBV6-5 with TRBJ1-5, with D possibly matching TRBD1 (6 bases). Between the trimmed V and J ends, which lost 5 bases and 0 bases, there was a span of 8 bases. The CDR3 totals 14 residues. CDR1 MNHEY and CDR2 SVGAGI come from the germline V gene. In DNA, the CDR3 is TGTGCCAGCAGTGAGGGACATAGCAATCAGCCCCAGCATTTT. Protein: CASSEGHSNQPQHF.

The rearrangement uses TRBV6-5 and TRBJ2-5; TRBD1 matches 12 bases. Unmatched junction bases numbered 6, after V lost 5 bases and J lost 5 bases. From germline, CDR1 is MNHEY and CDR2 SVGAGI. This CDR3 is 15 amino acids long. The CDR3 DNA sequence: TGTGCCAGCAGTGTCACCGGGACAGGGGGCGAGACCCAGTACTTC. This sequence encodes CASSVTGTGGETQYF.

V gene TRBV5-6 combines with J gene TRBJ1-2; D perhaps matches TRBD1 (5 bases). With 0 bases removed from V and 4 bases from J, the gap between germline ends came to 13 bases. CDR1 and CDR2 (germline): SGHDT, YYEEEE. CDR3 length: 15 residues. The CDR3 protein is CASSLDVGRSYGYTF. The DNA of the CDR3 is TGTGCCAGCAGCTTGGATGTGGGGCGCTCCTATGGCTACACCTTC. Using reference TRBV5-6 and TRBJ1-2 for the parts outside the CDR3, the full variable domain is DAGVTQSPTHLIKTRGQQVTLRCSPKSGHDTVSWYQQALGQGPQFIFQYYEEEERQRGNFPDRFSGHQFPNYSSELNVNALLLGDSALYLCASSLDVGRSYGYTFGSGTRLTVV.

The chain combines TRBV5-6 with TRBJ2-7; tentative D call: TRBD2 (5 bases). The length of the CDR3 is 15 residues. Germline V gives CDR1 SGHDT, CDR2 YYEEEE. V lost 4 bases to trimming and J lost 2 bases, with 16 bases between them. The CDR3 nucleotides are TGTGCCAGCAGCGGATTACTAGTGTCGCCCTACGAGCAGTACTTC. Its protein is CASSGLLVSPYEQYF.

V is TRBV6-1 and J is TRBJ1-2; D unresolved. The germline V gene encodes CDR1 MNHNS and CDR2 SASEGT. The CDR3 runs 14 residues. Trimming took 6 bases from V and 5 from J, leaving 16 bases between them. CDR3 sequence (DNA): TGTGCCAGCAGGGCGGGGTCCGCTGGATATGGCTACACCTTC. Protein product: CASRAGSAGYGYTF.

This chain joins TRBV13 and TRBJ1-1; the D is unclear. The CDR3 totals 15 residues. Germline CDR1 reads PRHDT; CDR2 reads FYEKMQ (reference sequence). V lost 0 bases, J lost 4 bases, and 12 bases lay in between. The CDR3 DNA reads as TGTGCCAGCAGCTTAGGTCGCAGCTCGGGCACTGAAGCTTTCTTT. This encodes CASSLGRSSGTEAFF.

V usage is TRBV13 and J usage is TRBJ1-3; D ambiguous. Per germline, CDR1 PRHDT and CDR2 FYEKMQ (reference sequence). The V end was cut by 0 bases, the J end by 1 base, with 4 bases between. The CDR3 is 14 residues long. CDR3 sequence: CASSLGASGNTIYF. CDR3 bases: TGTGCCAGCAGCTTAGGGGCTTCTGGAAACACCATATATTTT.

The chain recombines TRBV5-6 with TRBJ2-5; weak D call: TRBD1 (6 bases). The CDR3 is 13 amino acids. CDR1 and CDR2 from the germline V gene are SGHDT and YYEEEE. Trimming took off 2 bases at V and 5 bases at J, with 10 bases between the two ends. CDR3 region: CASSFTGWETQYF. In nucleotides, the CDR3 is TGTGCCAGCAGCTTCACAGGGTGGGAGACCCAGTACTTC.

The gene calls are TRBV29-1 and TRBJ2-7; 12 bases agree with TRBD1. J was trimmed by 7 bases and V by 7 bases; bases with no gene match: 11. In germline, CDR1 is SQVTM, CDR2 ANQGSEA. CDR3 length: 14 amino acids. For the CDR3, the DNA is TGCAGCGGTAGTACGGGACAGGGGGCTCTTGAGCAGTACTTC. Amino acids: CSGSTGQGALEQYF.

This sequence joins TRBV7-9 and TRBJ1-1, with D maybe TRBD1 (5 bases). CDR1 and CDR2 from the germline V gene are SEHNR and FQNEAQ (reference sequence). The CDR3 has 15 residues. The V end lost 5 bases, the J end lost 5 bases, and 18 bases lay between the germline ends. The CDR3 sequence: CASSTPGQGGTEAFF. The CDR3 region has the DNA TGTGCCAGCAGCACGCCCGGCCAGGGTGGGACTGAAGCTTTCTTT.

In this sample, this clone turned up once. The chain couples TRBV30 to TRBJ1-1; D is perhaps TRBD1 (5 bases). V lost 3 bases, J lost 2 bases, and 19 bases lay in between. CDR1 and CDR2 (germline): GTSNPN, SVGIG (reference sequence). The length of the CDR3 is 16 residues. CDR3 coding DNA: TGTGCCTGGAGGACCTTCAGGGTGGGGGGAAACACTGAAGCTTTCTTT. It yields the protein CAWRTFRVGGNTEAFF.

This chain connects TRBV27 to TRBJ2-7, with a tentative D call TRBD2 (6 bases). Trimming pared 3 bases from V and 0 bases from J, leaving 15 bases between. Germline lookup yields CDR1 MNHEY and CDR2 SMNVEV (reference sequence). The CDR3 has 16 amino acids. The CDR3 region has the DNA TGTGCCAGCAGTTTGACAAGGGCGGGAAGCTCCTACGAGCAGTACTTC. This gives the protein CASSLTRAGSSYEQYF.

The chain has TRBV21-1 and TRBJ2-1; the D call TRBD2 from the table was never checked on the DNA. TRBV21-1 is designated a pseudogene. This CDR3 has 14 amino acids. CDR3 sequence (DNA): TGTGCCAGCACCCGGACTAGCGGTTACAATGAGCAGTTCTTC. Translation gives CASTRTSGYNEQFF.

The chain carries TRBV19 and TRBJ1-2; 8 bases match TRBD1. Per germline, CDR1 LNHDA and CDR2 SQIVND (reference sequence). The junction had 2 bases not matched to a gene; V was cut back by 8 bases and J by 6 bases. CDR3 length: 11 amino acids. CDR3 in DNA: TGTGCCAGTCGGGACAGGAATGGCTACACCTTC. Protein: CASRDRNGYTF.

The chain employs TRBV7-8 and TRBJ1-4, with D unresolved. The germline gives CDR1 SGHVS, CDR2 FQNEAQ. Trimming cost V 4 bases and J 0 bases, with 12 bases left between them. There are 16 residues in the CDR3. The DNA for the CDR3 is TGTGCCAGCAGCTATGATTTGGGAGCAACTAATGAAAAACTGTTTTTT. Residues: CASSYDLGATNEKLFF.

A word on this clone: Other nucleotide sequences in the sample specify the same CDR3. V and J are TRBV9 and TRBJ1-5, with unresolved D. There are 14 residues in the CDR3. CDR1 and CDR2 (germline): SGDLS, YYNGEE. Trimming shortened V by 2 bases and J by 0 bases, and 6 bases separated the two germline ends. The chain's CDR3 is CASSVGDSNQPQHF. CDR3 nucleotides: TGTGCCAGCAGCGTCGGGGATAGCAATCAGCCCCAGCATTTT.

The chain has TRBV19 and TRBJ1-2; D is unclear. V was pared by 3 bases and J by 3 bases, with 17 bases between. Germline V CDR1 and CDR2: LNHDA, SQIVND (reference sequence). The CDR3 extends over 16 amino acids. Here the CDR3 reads CASSIRNRWADYGYTF. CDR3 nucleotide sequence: TGTGCCAGTAGTATTAGAAATCGCTGGGCCGACTATGGCTACACCTTC. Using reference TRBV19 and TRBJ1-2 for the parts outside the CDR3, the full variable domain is DGGITQSPKYLFRKEGQNVTLSCEQNLNHDAMYWYRQDPGQGLRLIYYSQIVNDFQKGDIAEGYSVSREKKESFPLTVTSAQKNPTAFYLCASSIRNRWADYGYTFGSGTRLTVV.

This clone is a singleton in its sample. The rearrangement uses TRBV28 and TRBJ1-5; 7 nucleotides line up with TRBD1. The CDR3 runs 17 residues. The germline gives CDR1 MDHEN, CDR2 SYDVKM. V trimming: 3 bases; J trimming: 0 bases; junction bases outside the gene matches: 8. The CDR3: CASSLFRTGNSNQPQHF. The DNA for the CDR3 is TGTGCCAGCAGTTTGTTTCGGACAGGCAATAGCAATCAGCCCCAGCATTTT.

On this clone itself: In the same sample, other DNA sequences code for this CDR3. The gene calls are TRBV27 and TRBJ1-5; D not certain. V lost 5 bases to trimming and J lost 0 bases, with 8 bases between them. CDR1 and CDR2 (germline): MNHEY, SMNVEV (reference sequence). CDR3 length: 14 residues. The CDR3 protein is CASSHRDSNQPQHF. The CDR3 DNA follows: TGTGCCAGCAGTCATCGGGATAGCAATCAGCCCCAGCATTTT.

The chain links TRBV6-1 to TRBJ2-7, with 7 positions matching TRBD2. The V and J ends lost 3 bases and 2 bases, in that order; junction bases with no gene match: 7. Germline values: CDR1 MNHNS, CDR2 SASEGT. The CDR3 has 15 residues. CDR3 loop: CASSEGSGHTYEQYF. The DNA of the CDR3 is TGTGCCAGCAGTGAGGGTAGCGGGCATACCTACGAGCAGTACTTC.

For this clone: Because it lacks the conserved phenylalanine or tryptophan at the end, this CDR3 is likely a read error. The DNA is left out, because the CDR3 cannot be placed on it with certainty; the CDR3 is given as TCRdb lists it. The CDR3 sequence: CASSARGRAAV. This chain joins TRBV19 and TRBJ1-1. Germline-derived CDR1 and CDR2 are LNHDA and SQIVND (reference sequence). The CDR3 comprises 11 residues, both ends counted.

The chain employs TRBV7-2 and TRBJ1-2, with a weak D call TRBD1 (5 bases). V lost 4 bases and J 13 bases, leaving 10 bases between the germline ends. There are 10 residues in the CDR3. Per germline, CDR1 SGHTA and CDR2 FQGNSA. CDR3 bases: TGTGCCAGCAGCTCGGGGGGGAGCACCTTC. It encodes CASSSGGSTF.

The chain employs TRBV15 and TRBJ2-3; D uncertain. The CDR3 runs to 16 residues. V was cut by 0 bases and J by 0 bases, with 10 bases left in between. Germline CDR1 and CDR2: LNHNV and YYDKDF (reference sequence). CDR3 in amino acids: CATSRDPVTSTDTQYF. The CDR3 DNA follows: TGTGCCACCAGCAGAGATCCCGTAACTAGCACAGATACGCAGTATTTT.

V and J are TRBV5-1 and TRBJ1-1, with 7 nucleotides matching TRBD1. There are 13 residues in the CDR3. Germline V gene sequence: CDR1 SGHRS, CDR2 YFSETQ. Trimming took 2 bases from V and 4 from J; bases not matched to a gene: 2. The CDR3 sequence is CASSFQGGTEAFF. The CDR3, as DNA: TGCGCCAGCAGCTTTCAGGGGGGCACTGAAGCTTTCTTT.

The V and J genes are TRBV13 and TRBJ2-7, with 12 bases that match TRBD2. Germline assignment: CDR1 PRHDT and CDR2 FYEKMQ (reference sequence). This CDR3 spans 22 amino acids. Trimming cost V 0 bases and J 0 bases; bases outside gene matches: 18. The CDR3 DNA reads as TGTGCCAGCAGCTTAGGCTCGTCCCCTTGGACTAGCGGGGTTCACGCCTCCTACGAGCAGTACTTC. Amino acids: CASSLGSSPWTSGVHASYEQYF.

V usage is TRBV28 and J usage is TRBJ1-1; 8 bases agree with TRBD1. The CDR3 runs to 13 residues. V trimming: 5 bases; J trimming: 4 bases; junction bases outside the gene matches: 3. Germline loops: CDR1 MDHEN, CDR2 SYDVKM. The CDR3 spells CASSRTGSTEAFF. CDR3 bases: TGTGCCAGCAGTCGGACAGGGAGCACTGAAGCTTTCTTT.

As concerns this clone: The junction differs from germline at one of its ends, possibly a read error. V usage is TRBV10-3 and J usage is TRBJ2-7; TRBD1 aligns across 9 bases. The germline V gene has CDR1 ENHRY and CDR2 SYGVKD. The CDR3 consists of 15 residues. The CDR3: CASSEAATGGYEQYF. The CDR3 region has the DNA TGTGCCAGCAGTGAAGCGGCGACAGGGGGGTATGAGCAGTACTTC.

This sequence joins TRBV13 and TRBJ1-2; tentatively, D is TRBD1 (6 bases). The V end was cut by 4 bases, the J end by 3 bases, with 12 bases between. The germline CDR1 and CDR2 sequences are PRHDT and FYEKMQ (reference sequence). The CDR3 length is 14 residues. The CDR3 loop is CASSSSGTHYGYTF. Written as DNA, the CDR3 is TGTGCCAGCAGCTCCTCCGGGACACACTATGGCTACACCTTC. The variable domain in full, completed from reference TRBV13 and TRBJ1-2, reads AAGVIQSPRHLIKEKRETATLKCYPIPRHDTVYWYQQGPGQDPQFLISFYEKMQSDKGSIPDRFSAQQFSDYHSELNMSSLELGDSALYFCASSSSGTHYGYTFGSGTRLTVV.